The next 20 T cell receptor beta chains were all read from a single sample in a study of blood T cell repertoires in COVID-19. The repertoire was sequenced with immunoSEQ multiplex PCR; TCRdb's copy has only in-frame clones and lacks some. The repertoire holds a few hundred thousand clones, with around 84% as singletons. The sample comprised peripheral blood. The receptors shown here come from a human donor in a cohort sampled during active COVID-19.

The gene calls are TRBV7-8 and TRBJ1-2, with D uncertain. The CDR3 runs 15 residues. V was clipped by 2 bases and J by 5 bases, with 15 bases between them. Germline assignment: CDR1 SGHVS and CDR2 FQNEAQ. The CDR3 spells CASSLIVTGRYGYTF. The CDR3 DNA sequence: TGTGCCAGCAGCTTAATCGTTACCGGGAGGTATGGCTACACCTTC.

This clone came up once. The V and J genes are TRBV28 and TRBJ2-2; 7 bases agree with TRBD1. The CDR3 is 16 amino acids. The J segment lost 0 bases and the V segment lost 8 bases, leaving 9 bases of the junction unmatched. Germline V gives CDR1 MDHEN, CDR2 SYDVKM. CDR3 sequence: CASYSRGQANTGELFF. The CDR3 bases are TGTGCCAGCTATTCAAGAGGACAGGCGAACACCGGGGAGCTGTTTTTT.

Written as DNA, the CDR3 is TGTGCCAGCAGTGCCCTTCCGACAGGGTCTGAGGGCACAGATACGCAGTATTTT. Protein product: CASSALPTGSEGTDTQYF. The chain employs TRBV6-1 and TRBJ2-3; 7 bases are shared with TRBD1. This CDR3 has 18 residues. With V trimmed by 4 bases and J by 1 base, 14 bases remained unmatched. Germline V gene sequence: CDR1 MNHNS, CDR2 SASEGT.

CDR3 in amino acids: CASRGLAGSLEQFF. For the CDR3, the DNA is TGTGCCAGCAGGGGACTAGCGGGGTCATTAGAGCAGTTCTTC. The chain joins TRBV2 to TRBJ2-1; 13 bases agree with TRBD2. The CDR3 totals 14 residues. Germline CDR1 is SNHLY and CDR2 is FYNNEI. Trimming cost V 6 bases and J 10 bases; bases outside gene matches: 6.

The chain carries TRBV11-3 and TRBJ1-3; 7 positions match TRBD1. Germline CDR1 reads SGHNT; CDR2 reads YENEEA. J was trimmed by 0 bases and V by 4 bases; bases with no gene match: 3. The CDR3 is 15 residues long. The CDR3 reads CASSSQGLSGNTIYF. The CDR3 coding sequence is TGTGCCAGCAGCTCACAGGGGCTCTCTGGAAACACCATATATTTT. Variable domain in full (rest from reference TRBV11-3 and TRBJ1-3): EAGVVQSPRYKIIEKKQPVAFWCNPISGHNTLYWYLQNLGQGPELLIRYENEEAVDDSQLPKDRFSAERLKGVDSTLKIQPAELGDSAVYLCASSSQGLSGNTIYFGEGSWLTVV.

This chain joins TRBV28 and TRBJ1-2, with 9 nucleotides matching TRBD1. CDR3 length equals 15 residues. Per the germline V gene, CDR1 is MDHEN and CDR2 is SYDVKM. V gave up 8 bases and J gave up 2 bases; unmatched junction bases: 9. The CDR3, as DNA: TGTGCCAGCGGCACTTTGGGACAGGGAAACTATGGCTACACCTTC. Translated, it gives CASGTLGQGNYGYTF.

This clone has only a few counts. V is TRBV6-6 and J is TRBJ1-5; no clear D gene. Trimming pared 6 bases from V and 4 bases from J, leaving 4 bases between. The CDR3 has 11 amino acids. Germline values: CDR1 MNHNY, CDR2 SVGAGI (reference sequence). CDR3 sequence: CASRLNQPQHF. Written as DNA, the CDR3 is TGTGCCAGCAGATTAAATCAGCCCCAGCATTTT.

This rearrangement joins TRBV9 to TRBJ2-2; 9 bases align to TRBD2. Looked up from germline, CDR1 is SGDLS and CDR2 is YYNGEE. The CDR3 runs to 16 residues. Trimming removed 0 bases from V and 3 bases from J; junction bases left unmatched: 3. CDR3 protein: CASSVGLAEYTGELFF. CDR3 bases: TGTGCCAGCAGCGTAGGACTAGCGGAATACACCGGGGAGCTGTTTTTT.

The chain couples TRBV6-6 to TRBJ1-5, with unresolved D. Between the trimmed V and J ends, which lost 2 bases and 6 bases, there was a span of 11 bases. CDR1 and CDR2 (germline): MNHNY, SVGAGI (reference sequence). The CDR3 consists of 14 residues. The CDR3 reads CASSYRGGSQPQHF. The CDR3 coding sequence is TGTGCCAGCAGTTACCGGGGAGGGAGTCAGCCCCAGCATTTT.

CDR3 DNA sequence: TGTGCCAGCAGGGATTCAGACAGGGGGTTCTACGAGCAGTACTTC. Translation: CASRDSDRGFYEQYF. The chain carries TRBV27 and TRBJ2-7; 9 nucleotides align to TRBD1. From germline, CDR1 is MNHEY and CDR2 SMNVEV (reference sequence). This CDR3 comprises 15 residues. The trim removed 6 bases at V and 3 bases at J, leaving 9 bases unmatched.

There are many counts of this clone. The chain is built from TRBV30 and TRBJ2-6; 10 bases agree with TRBD1. This CDR3 is built from 17 residues. Losses at the gene ends were 5 bases for V and 2 bases for J; bases not matched to a gene: 9. Germline V gene lookup returns CDR1 GTSNPN and CDR2 SVGIG (reference sequence). The CDR3 DNA reads as TGTGCCTGGGGCGACAGGGGGCGCAGAGCTGGGGCCAACGTCCTGACTTTC. This gives the protein CAWGDRGRRAGANVLTF.

The chain joins TRBV30 to TRBJ1-4, with D maybe TRBD1 (5 bases). The germline V and J ends were trimmed by 2 bases and 4 bases, with 26 bases remaining between them. Germline lookup yields CDR1 GTSNPN and CDR2 SVGIG (reference sequence). The CDR3 loop spans 19 amino acids. CDR3 nucleotides: TGTGCCTGGAGTTTCCGGGGGAAAGGCAGGGCCCAGGGTAATGAAAAACTGTTTTTT. This codes for CAWSFRGKGRAQGNEKLFF.

The table lists this clone with a count of one. The chain joins TRBV9 to TRBJ2-7; TRBD2 might be the D (5 bases). V dropped 0 bases and J dropped 3 bases, with 10 bases sitting between them. Germline values: CDR1 SGDLS, CDR2 YYNGEE. This CDR3 comprises 14 residues. The CDR3, as DNA: TGTGCCAGCAGCGTAGCTGAGGGATTCTACGAGCAGTACTTC. Translation gives CASSVAEGFYEQYF.

The gene calls are TRBV6-1 and TRBJ2-1; 11 positions match TRBD2. CDR1 MNHNS and CDR2 SASEGT come from the germline V gene. The ends lost 4 bases at V and 9 bases at J; junction bases unmatched: 11. This CDR3 spans 16 amino acids. CDR3 region: CASSGIAGGLVGEQFF. In DNA, the CDR3 is TGTGCCAGCAGTGGCATAGCGGGAGGGCTGGTCGGTGAGCAGTTCTTC.

The chain combines TRBV15 with TRBJ2-7; TRBD2 matches at 11 bases. The CDR3 has 14 residues. Unmatched junction bases numbered 6, after V lost 4 bases and J lost 7 bases. The germline CDR1 and CDR2 sequences are LNHNV and YYDKDF (reference sequence). The CDR3 sequence is CATSNRLAGIEQYF. The CDR3 region has the DNA TGTGCCACCAGCAACCGACTAGCGGGAATAGAGCAGTACTTC.

The V and J genes are TRBV15 and TRBJ2-5; 8 positions match TRBD1. Unmatched junction bases numbered 10, after V lost 1 base and J lost 6 bases. Germline V lookup: CDR1 LNHNV, CDR2 YYDKDF (reference sequence). This CDR3 has 16 residues. DNA for the CDR3: TGTGCCACCAGCAGAGTGCCGACAGGGGCATTGAAGACCCAGTACTTC. Protein sequence: CATSRVPTGALKTQYF.

The V gene is TRBV7-8, the J gene TRBJ1-1; the D is unclear. Looked up from germline, CDR1 is SGHVS and CDR2 is FQNEAQ. The CDR3 consists of 13 residues. V shed 6 bases and J shed 1 base, with 9 bases lying between them. CDR3 in amino acids: CASRSIRNTEAFF. DNA for the CDR3: TGTGCCAGCAGGAGTATTAGGAACACTGAAGCTTTCTTT.

The rearrangement links TRBV29-1 to TRBJ1-1; 7 bases align to TRBD1. Germline loops: CDR1 SQVTM, CDR2 ANQGSEA. With V trimmed by 7 bases and J by 2 bases, 10 bases remained unmatched. The CDR3 sequence is 14 residues long. DNA of the CDR3: TGCAGCGCCGACAGGGCGGGCTTTAACACTGAAGCTTTCTTT. Its protein product is CSADRAGFNTEAFF.

The chain joins TRBV6-2 or TRBV6-3 to TRBJ1-1; D is possibly TRBD1 (6 bases). With 4 bases removed from V and 2 bases from J, the gap between germline ends came to 14 bases. Per the germline V gene, CDR1 is MNHEY and CDR2 is SVGEGT. The CDR3 loop spans 15 amino acids. The CDR3 nucleotides read TGTGCCAGCAGTTGGGGGCCGTTGGGAAACACTGAAGCTTTCTTT. This gives the protein CASSWGPLGNTEAFF.

The CDR3 nucleotides read TGTGCCAGCAGTGCGGGAGGAGGGGGGGACTCCTACGAGCAGTACTTC. Translated: CASSAGGGGDSYEQYF. V gene TRBV28 combines with J gene TRBJ2-7; 8 bases map to TRBD2. Germline values: CDR1 MDHEN, CDR2 SYDVKM. V trimming: 5 bases; J trimming: 0 bases; junction bases outside the gene matches: 9. This CDR3 has 16 amino acids. The complete variable domain, with remaining parts taken from reference TRBV28 and TRBJ2-7, reads DVKVTQSSRYLVKRTGEKVFLECVQDMDHENMFWYRQDPGLGLRLIYFSYDVKMKEKGDIPEGYSVSREKKERFSLILESASTNQTSMYLCASSAGGGGDSYEQYFGPGTRLTVT.